One sample yielded the 29 T cell receptor beta chains listed below, sequenced in a study of Ad26.COV2.S vaccination and SARS-CoV-2 variants. Treatment specified: around 19 received Ad26.COV2.S at low or high dose, single or two shots; about 5 received placebo; per-sample allocation not given. Day 63 following the first vaccine or placebo injection was when the samples were taken. The repertoire was sequenced with immunoSEQ multiplex PCR; TCRdb's copy has only in-frame clones and lacks some. The sample consists of over 400,000 clones, 90% of them appearing once. This specimen consisted of peripheral blood, obtained in a trial of Ad26.COV2.S vaccine versus placebo. Receptors were obtained from a person between 18 and 65 years old who received the Ad26.COV2.S COVID-19 vaccine or a placebo.

The V and J genes are TRBV5-6 and TRBJ2-5; 7 positions match TRBD2. V gave up 4 bases and J gave up 0 bases; unmatched junction bases: 12. CDR3 length: 17 residues. Per germline, CDR1 SGHDT and CDR2 YYEEEE. The CDR3 sequence is CASSPGLAEMYQETQYF. The DNA of the CDR3 is TGTGCCAGCAGCCCGGGGCTAGCGGAAATGTACCAAGAGACCCAGTACTTC. Variable domain in full (rest from reference TRBV5-6 and TRBJ2-5): DAGVTQSPTHLIKTRGQQVTLRCSPKSGHDTVSWYQQALGQGPQFIFQYYEEEERQRGNFPDRFSGHQFPNYSSELNVNALLLGDSALYLCASSPGLAEMYQETQYFGPGTRLLVL.

This chain connects TRBV4-1 to TRBJ2-7; D is uncertain. V was pared by 0 bases and J by 6 bases, with 12 bases between. CDR1 and CDR2 from the germline V gene are MGHRA and YSYEKL. This CDR3 contains 14 residues. The CDR3 region has the DNA TGCGCCAGCAGCCAAGAATATAGCAGAAGCGAGCAGTACTTC. Translation: CASSQEYSRSEQYF.

The V and J genes are TRBV13 and TRBJ2-3; D not resolved. Germline V gene data show CDR1 as PRHDT and CDR2 as FYEKMQ (reference sequence). Trimming cost V 2 bases and J 2 bases, with 2 bases left between them. This CDR3 region has 12 residues. The CDR3 region has the DNA TGTGCCAGCAGCTTAAACACAGATACGCAGTATTTT. This gives the protein CASSLNTDTQYF.

J is TRBJ2-7 and V is TRBV19; 9 nucleotides align to TRBD2. Losses at the gene ends were 4 bases for V and 2 bases for J; bases not matched to a gene: 6. CDR3 length equals 15 residues. CDR1 and CDR2 (germline): LNHDA, SQIVND (reference sequence). For the CDR3, the DNA is TGTGCCAGTAGTAGGTCTAGCGGGAATACCTACGAGCAGTACTTC. It codes for CASSRSSGNTYEQYF.

CDR3 nucleotides: TGTGCCAGCAGCCATAATCGGGGGGTTGACAATGAGCAGTTCTTC. Protein product: CASSHNRGVDNEQFF. This sequence joins TRBV3-1 (or the pseudogene TRBV3-2) and TRBJ2-1; TRBD2 agrees at 7 bases. Per the germline V gene, CDR1 is LGHDT and CDR2 is YNNKEL (reference sequence). The CDR3 has 15 amino acids. Trimming at V came to 3 bases and at J to 5 bases, leaving 7 bases not matched to a gene.

V is TRBV5-4 and J is TRBJ2-2, with 7 bases identical to TRBD2. Germline loops: CDR1 SGHNT, CDR2 YYREEE (reference sequence). The CDR3 consists of 16 residues. V gave up 0 bases and J gave up 0 bases; unmatched junction bases: 2. This chain's CDR3 is CASSLGGGPNTGELFF. The DNA of the CDR3 is TGTGCCAGCAGCTTGGGCGGGGGACCGAACACCGGGGAGCTGTTTTTT.

This clone appeared once. The V call is TRBV5-1, the J call TRBJ2-1; 8 nucleotides match TRBD2. V trimming: 4 bases; J trimming: 6 bases; junction bases outside the gene matches: 6. Per the germline V gene, CDR1 is SGHRS and CDR2 is YFSETQ. The CDR3 has 14 amino acids. The DNA of the CDR3 is TGCGCCAGCAGCCCCCGGGGGGGAGGCAATGAGCAGTTCTTC. Amino acids: CASSPRGGGNEQFF.

This clone showed up just a few times. The chain uses TRBV28 and TRBJ2-3; the match to TRBD2 covers 9 bases. This CDR3 has 15 amino acids. Germline assignment: CDR1 MDHEN and CDR2 SYDVKM. V shed 7 bases and J 1 base; nucleotides not matched to a gene: 6. Here the CDR3 reads CASTHRLAGTDTQYF. Written as DNA, the CDR3 is TGTGCCAGCACCCACCGACTAGCGGGCACAGATACGCAGTATTTT. Full variable domain (remainder filled in from reference TRBV28 and TRBJ2-3): DVKVTQSSRYLVKRTGEKVFLECVQDMDHENMFWYRQDPGLGLRLIYFSYDVKMKEKGDIPEGYSVSREKKERFSLILESASTNQTSMYLCASTHRLAGTDTQYFGPGTRLTVL.

V usage is TRBV27 and J usage is TRBJ1-6; D ambiguous. CDR1 MNHEY and CDR2 SMNVEV come from the germline V gene (reference sequence). V was clipped by 1 base and J by 7 bases, with 5 bases between them. The CDR3 runs to 13 residues. CDR3 sequence reads: CASSLLGNSPLHF. In DNA, the CDR3 is TGTGCCAGCAGTTTATTAGGCAATTCACCCCTCCACTTT.

This rearrangement joins TRBV7-8 to TRBJ1-6; 9 bases match TRBD1. This CDR3 has 14 residues. The V and J ends lost 5 bases and 12 bases, in that order; junction bases with no gene match: 8. Per the germline V gene, CDR1 is SGHVS and CDR2 is FQNEAQ. The CDR3 here is CASSTGQGGEPLHF. The CDR3, as DNA: TGTGCCAGCAGCACGGGACAGGGTGGTGAACCCCTCCACTTT. Supplemented by reference TRBV7-8 and TRBJ1-6, the full variable domain reads GAGVSQSPRYKVAKRGQDVALRCDPISGHVSLFWYQQALGQGPEFLTYFQNEAQLDKSGLPSDRFFAERPEGSVSTLKIQRTQQEDSAVYLCASSTGQGGEPLHFGNGTRLTVT.

The chain recombines TRBV6-5 with TRBJ1-4; 11 bases align to TRBD1. CDR1 MNHEY and CDR2 SVGAGI come from the germline V gene. The CDR3 has 13 residues. Trimming cost V 6 bases and J 11 bases; bases outside gene matches: 5. In DNA form, the CDR3 reads TGTGCCAGCAGGCCGGACAGGGGGCGGAAACTGTTTTTT. It is translated as CASRPDRGRKLFF.

This chain joins TRBV2 and TRBJ2-5, with no clear D. The CDR3 covers 14 residues. The V end lost 1 base, the J end lost 1 base, and 7 bases lay between the germline ends. Germline loops: CDR1 SNHLY, CDR2 FYNNEI. CDR3 region: CASSEGLVQETQYF. In DNA form, the CDR3 reads TGTGCCAGCAGTGAAGGACTCGTCCAAGAGACCCAGTACTTC.

This chain links TRBV7-9 with TRBJ2-1; TRBD1 agrees at 9 bases. Unmatched junction bases numbered 12, after V lost 8 bases and J lost 1 base. The CDR3 has 17 amino acids. Germline V CDR1 and CDR2: SEHNR, FQNEAQ (reference sequence). This CDR3 is CASGTTGGAGSYNEQFF. In DNA form, the CDR3 reads TGTGCCAGCGGAACTACAGGGGGCGCTGGGTCCTACAATGAGCAGTTCTTC.

The gene calls are TRBV5-1 and TRBJ2-2, with D possibly matching TRBD2 (5 bases). The germline V gene has CDR1 SGHRS and CDR2 YFSETQ. This CDR3 has 16 amino acids. The germline V and J ends were trimmed by 0 bases and 3 bases, with 12 bases remaining between them. CDR3 bases: TGCGCCAGCAGCTTGGCCACGGGAATAGACACCGGGGAGCTGTTTTTT. This gives the protein CASSLATGIDTGELFF.

The chain combines TRBV27 with TRBJ2-3, with TRBD2 identical over 13 bases. CDR1 is MNHEY, CDR2 SMNVEV, per germline (reference sequence). V was pared by 3 bases and J by 4 bases, with 4 bases of the junction left unmatched. This CDR3 is 16 amino acids long. As DNA, the CDR3 is TGTGCCAGCAGTTTTAGACTAGCGGGAGGCTCAGATACGCAGTATTTT. Protein sequence: CASSFRLAGGSDTQYF.

The table lists this clone with a count of one. The chain joins TRBV7-9 to TRBJ2-3; a weak D match, TRBD1 (5 bases). With 5 bases removed from V and 6 bases from J, the gap between germline ends came to 24 bases. CDR3 length: 17 amino acids. In germline, CDR1 is SEHNR, CDR2 FQNEAQ (reference sequence). DNA of the CDR3: TGTGCCAGCAGCATAGGCCCGCGGACATTATTTTCGGATACGCAGTATTTT. It codes for CASSIGPRTLFSDTQYF.

The chain uses TRBV7-2 and TRBJ2-2, with D possibly being TRBD1 or TRBD2 (5 bases each). Trimming cost V 6 bases and J 2 bases, with 7 bases left between them. The CDR3 extends over 13 amino acids. The germline V gene encodes CDR1 SGHTA and CDR2 FQGNSA. CDR3 nucleotide sequence: TGTGCCAGCAGGGGGGAAAACACCGGGGAGCTGTTTTTT. Protein product: CASRGENTGELFF. Full variable domain (outside the CDR3, taken from reference TRBV7-2 and TRBJ2-2): GAGVSQSPSNKVTEKGKDVELRCDPISGHTALYWYRQSLGQGLEFLIYFQGNSAPDKSGLPSDRFSAERTGGSVSTLTIQRTQQEDSAVYLCASRGENTGELFFGEGSRLTVL.

V gene TRBV7-9 combines with J gene TRBJ1-1, with D unresolved. CDR3 size: 14 residues. CDR1 is SEHNR and CDR2 is FQNEAQ in the germline V gene (reference sequence). The V end lost 3 bases, the J end lost 1 base, and 9 bases lay between the germline ends. The CDR3 DNA follows: TGTGCCAGCAGCTTGCGGGAGGAGAACACTGAAGCTTTCTTT. Translated: CASSLREENTEAFF.

The rearrangement uses TRBV7-8 and TRBJ2-5, with D possibly TRBD1 on 6 matching bases. CDR1 and CDR2 (germline): SGHVS, FQNEAQ. This CDR3 has 14 amino acids. The germline V and J ends were trimmed by 5 bases and 2 bases, with 12 bases remaining between them. CDR3 protein: CASSPRQAQETQYF. CDR3 in DNA: TGTGCCAGCAGCCCCAGACAGGCTCAAGAGACCCAGTACTTC.

This chain uses TRBV7-9 with TRBJ1-1, with 9 nucleotides matching TRBD1. The germline V gene encodes CDR1 SEHNR and CDR2 FQNEAQ (reference sequence). This CDR3 comprises 14 residues. V gave up 4 bases and J gave up 6 bases; unmatched junction bases: 6. The CDR3 bases are TGTGCCAGCAGCTCCGGGACAGGGATCGCTGAAGCTTTCTTT. It encodes CASSSGTGIAEAFF. Using reference TRBV7-9 and TRBJ1-1 for the parts outside the CDR3, the full variable domain is DTGVSQNPRHKITKRGQNVTFRCDPISEHNRLYWYRQTLGQGPEFLTYFQNEAQLEKSRLLSDRFSAERPKGSFSTLEIQRTEQGDSAMYLCASSSGTGIAEAFFGQGTRLTVV.

V and J are TRBV5-1 and TRBJ2-2, with TRBD1 as a possible D gene (6 bases). Germline-derived CDR1 and CDR2 are SGHRS and YFSETQ. Trimming cost V 7 bases and J 6 bases, with 16 bases left between them. The CDR3 covers 14 residues. The CDR3 loop reads CASQATPGAGELFF. The CDR3 region has the DNA TGCGCCAGCCAAGCAACACCAGGGGCCGGGGAGCTGTTTTTT.

This chain joins TRBV6-2 or TRBV6-3 and TRBJ2-2; D perhaps matches TRBD2 (5 bases). Germline loops: CDR1 MNHEY, CDR2 SVGEGT. The ends were cut back, 2 bases at V and 5 bases at J, with 12 bases in the middle. This CDR3 has 15 amino acids. The CDR3 bases are TGTGCCAGCAGTTACGGGCGACTAACGACCGGGGAGCTGTTTTTT. It yields the protein CASSYGRLTTGELFF.

The chain joins TRBV7-8 to TRBJ1-5; 7 bases agree with TRBD1. Germline values: CDR1 SGHVS, CDR2 FQNEAQ. J was trimmed by 1 base and V by 5 bases; bases with no gene match: 5. The CDR3 totals 15 residues. CDR3 residues: CASSNRGVSNQPQHF. CDR3 DNA sequence: TGTGCCAGCAGCAACAGGGGAGTGAGCAATCAGCCCCAGCATTTT. The complete variable domain, with remaining parts taken from reference TRBV7-8 and TRBJ1-5, reads GAGVSQSPRYKVAKRGQDVALRCDPISGHVSLFWYQQALGQGPEFLTYFQNEAQLDKSGLPSDRFFAERPEGSVSTLKIQRTQQEDSAVYLCASSNRGVSNQPQHFGDGTRLSIL.

The V call is TRBV2, the J call TRBJ2-3; either TRBD1 or TRBD2 may fit D (5 bases each). V shed 1 base and J shed 2 bases, with 7 bases lying between them. The CDR3 contains 14 residues. Germline loops: CDR1 SNHLY, CDR2 FYNNEI. For the CDR3, the DNA is TGTGCCAGCAGTGAAGTAGGGACCACAGATACGCAGTATTTT. Its translation is CASSEVGTTDTQYF. Filled out from reference TRBV2 and TRBJ2-3, the complete variable domain reads EPEVTQTPSHQVTQMGQEVILRCVPISNHLYFYWYRQILGQKVEFLVSFYNNEISEKSEIFDDQFSVERPDGSNFTLKIRSTKLEDSAMYFCASSEVGTTDTQYFGPGTRLTVL.

This sequence joins TRBV6-5 and TRBJ2-7, with 8 bases identical to TRBD2. The trim removed 6 bases at V and 6 bases at J, leaving 10 bases unmatched. CDR3 size: 14 residues. Germline V gene lookup returns CDR1 MNHEY and CDR2 SVGAGI. CDR3 region: CASSRSGSLVEQYF. CDR3 in DNA: TGTGCCAGCAGCCGGAGCGGGAGCTTGGTCGAGCAGTACTTC.

V and J are TRBV7-8 and TRBJ2-4, with 7 nucleotides matching TRBD2. This CDR3 spans 13 amino acids. Trimming at V came to 3 bases and at J to 10 bases, leaving 6 bases not matched to a gene. The germline CDR1 and CDR2 sequences are SGHVS and FQNEAQ. The chain's CDR3 is CASSLPSGTIQYF. The CDR3 nucleotides are TGTGCCAGCAGCTTGCCGAGCGGGACGATTCAGTACTTC.

J is TRBJ2-7 and V is TRBV6-5; 7 nucleotides match TRBD1. In germline, CDR1 is MNHEY, CDR2 SVGAGI. The CDR3 has 15 residues. V lost 4 bases, J lost 0 bases, and 6 bases stayed unmatched. The CDR3 sequence: CASSSTGTASYEQYF. The CDR3 DNA follows: TGTGCCAGCAGTTCTACTGGGACAGCCTCCTACGAGCAGTACTTC.

This clone occurred once. The chain employs TRBV15 and TRBJ2-3, with 13 positions matching TRBD2. The CDR3 extends over 17 amino acids. Germline V gene sequence: CDR1 LNHNV, CDR2 YYDKDF (reference sequence). After removal of 3 bases from V and 0 bases from J, the junction contained 3 bases not matched to a gene. The CDR3, as DNA: TGTGCCACCAGCAGCCCGGGACTAGCGGGGAGCACAGATACGCAGTATTTT. It specifies CATSSPGLAGSTDTQYF. The complete variable domain, with remaining parts taken from reference TRBV15 and TRBJ2-3, reads DAMVIQNPRYQVTQFGKPVTLSCSQTLNHNVMYWYQQKSSQAPKLLFHYYDKDFNNEADTPDNFQSRRPNTSFCFLDIRSPGLGDTAMYLCATSSPGLAGSTDTQYFGPGTRLTVL.

The V gene is TRBV5-4, the J gene TRBJ2-2; 7 bases fit TRBD2. This CDR3 is built from 16 residues. Germline V lookup: CDR1 SGHNT, CDR2 YYREEE (reference sequence). The V segment lost 3 bases and the J segment 4 bases; nucleotides outside the gene matches: 9. Here the CDR3 DNA reads TGTGCCAGCAGCTCTGGGCTAGCGGAGGGCACCGGGGAGCTGTTTTTT. Protein sequence: CASSSGLAEGTGELFF. The full variable domain, its missing parts supplied by reference TRBV5-4 and TRBJ2-2, is ETGVTQSPTHLIKTRGQQVTLRCSSQSGHNTVSWYQQALGQGPQFIFQYYREEENGRGNFPPRFSGLQFPNYSSELNVNALELDDSALYLCASSSGLAEGTGELFFGEGSRLTVL.